This TCR beta chain emerged from a study of blood T cell repertoires in COVID-19. Study-level information: T cells, B-cell-depleted T cells, or PBMCs supplied cDNA or gDNA.

Per the germline V gene, CDR1 is MNHEY and CDR2 is SVGAGI. Germline trimming cut 7 bases from V and 7 bases from J; bases unmatched to any gene: 5. There are 14 residues in the CDR3. Original processing methods: For nucleated cells, counts were estimated from reference gene primer amplification. The repertoire was sequenced with immunoSEQ multiplex PCR; TCRdb's copy has only in-frame clones and lacks some. From that table come the V and J calls and clone size; the DNA was used to work out D and trimming. The data show 190,000 or so clones, with roughly four fifths seen just once and around 6.9% held by the top ten.

The TCR was taken from a human donor with acute or convalescent COVID-19. The donor label of this sample is uncertain. This rearrangement joins TRBV6-5 to TRBJ2-1; TRBD2 matches 12 bases. Sequenced material: peripheral blood. The CDR3 DNA sequence: TGTGCCAGCATCCTTACTAGCGGGAGGAATGAGCAGTTCTTC. Its protein is CASILTSGRNEQFF.